These T cell receptor beta chains were read from a single sample in a study of beta chain features in type 1 diabetes. TCRdb keeps only in-frame clones here, not all; method: immunoSEQ multiplex PCR. The table includes roughly 450,000 clones, 11% to 15% detected once. Specimen: naive CD4+ T cells from blood. The receptors were sampled from a man younger than 40 in good health. Both conserved end residues are part of each CDR3. D genes are given only for firm matches. Clone size is stated in some rows and not others, as once, few, many or a class when expanded.

d_gene	v_gene	j_gene	abundance	CDR3nt	CDR3aa
.	TRBV4-3	TRBJ2-1	.	TGCGCCAGCAGCCAAGATTCTAGCGCGACGATATACAATGAGCAGTTCTTC	CASSQDSSATIYNEQFF
.	TRBV6-1	TRBJ1-4	.	TGTGCCAGCAGTGAAGATGGGGGTAGTGAAAAACTGTTTTTT	CASSEDGGSEKLFF
.	TRBV6-5	TRBJ2-1	.	TGTGCCAGCAGTTACTCACACAATGAGCAGTTCTTC	CASSYSHNEQFF
.	TRBV5-1	TRBJ2-7	.	TGCGCCAGCAGCTTGGAGGTTACCTCCTACGAGCAGTACTTC	CASSLEVTSYEQYF
TRBD1	TRBV7-2	TRBJ2-7	few	TGTGCCAGCACACACAACAGGGGATCCGAGCAGTACTTC	CASTHNRGSEQYF
TRBD2	TRBV5-4	TRBJ2-5	few	TGTGCCAGCAGCTTGACAGCGGGAGTGGGGGAGACCCAGTACTTC	CASSLTAGVGETQYF
.	TRBV5-4	TRBJ2-2	few	TGTGCCAGCAGCTTGAAACAGAGGGTAACCGGGGAGCTGTTTTTT	CASSLKQRVTGELFF
.	TRBV30	TRBJ2-3	.	TGTGCCTGGAGTGTGCGCACAGATACGCAGTATTTT	CAWSVRTDTQYF
TRBD1	TRBV14	TRBJ2-2	.	TGTGCCAGACAAGAAGGACAGGGTTTGACCGGGGAGCTGTTTTTT	CARQEGQGLTGELFF
.	TRBV7-8	TRBJ2-5	.	TGTGCCAGCAGCTTTTGGAGGGAGACCCAGTACTTC	CASSFWRETQYF
TRBD2	TRBV5-1	TRBJ2-1	.	TGCGCCAGCAGCTTGGCCCAGACTAGCGGGGGGAATGAGCAGTTCTTC	CASSLAQTSGGNEQFF
TRBD1	TRBV7-2	TRBJ2-1	.	TGTGCCAGCAGCGAGGACAGGGTCGATGAGCAGTTCTTC	CASSEDRVDEQFF
.	TRBV5-1	TRBJ2-1	few	TGCGCCAGCAGCTGGTCCGGGACTCCGGATGAGCAGTTCTTC	CASSWSGTPDEQFF
.	TRBV7-2	TRBJ2-1	.	TGTGCCAGCAGCTCTCTTCCCCCTCTAGCAGCGGGCAATGAGCAGTTCTTC	CASSSLPPLAAGNEQFF